The rows below give T cell receptor beta chains drawn from one sample of a study of blood T cell repertoires in COVID-19. Sequencing was performed with immunoSEQ multiplex PCR; in TCRdb, only in-frame clones are kept and a portion is missing. The sample lists roughly 400,000 clones; 90% were seen once. Sequenced: PBMCs or T cells enriched from blood (not recorded which). The receptors were gathered from a man between 18 and 29 years old who had recovered from COVID-19. Each CDR3 is given with its conserved first and last residue. The D gene is left open where the match is weak. Size values are once, few and many counts, or a class for expanded clones, and some rows have none.

TRBJ1-6 - TRBD1 TRBV7-6 TGTGCCAGCAGCCCGGGACAGTATAATTCACCCCTCCACTTT CASSPGQYNSPLHF
TRBJ1-2 once - TRBV6-1 TGTGCCAGCAGTGAACCCAACCGAGGGGGCTACACCTTC CASSEPNRGGYTF
TRBJ2-5 - TRBD1 TRBV5-1 TGCGCCAGCAGCCCGGGACAGGGGGCAGGAGAGACCCAGTACTTC CASSPGQGAGETQYF
TRBJ1-3 - - TRBV9 TGTGCCAGCAGCGTAGACAGGGCTGGAAACACCATATATTTT CASSVDRAGNTIYF
TRBJ2-3 - - TRBV4-1 TGCGCCAGCAGCGTGGCACGGGGTGATACGCAGTATTTT CASSVARGDTQYF
TRBJ2-7 - - TRBV3-1/TRBV3-2 TGTGCCAGCAGCTATATAGGGGGAGCTAGCAACGAGCAGTACTTC CASSYIGGASNEQYF
TRBJ1-1 - - TRBV7-9 TGTGCCAGCAGCTTAGTATTCGGCTGGGGCAGCAATGAAGCTTTCTTT CASSLVFGWGSNEAFF
TRBJ2-7 once TRBD2 TRBV15 TGTGCCACCAGCATATGGCGGGAGGCTTCCTACGAGCAGTACTTC CATSIWREASYEQYF
TRBJ2-1 - - TRBV4-1 TGCGCCAGCAGCCTCCTAGGGAGCCATGAGCAGTTCTTC CASSLLGSHEQFF
TRBJ2-7 once TRBD2 TRBV6-1 TGTGCCAGCAGTGAAGAAGGTAGGGGGACTAGCGCCTCCTACGAGCAGTACTTC CASSEEGRGTSASYEQYF
TRBJ2-7 - - TRBV21-1 TGTGCCAGCAGCAAAACCCGACAGGGTGTTCACGAGCAGTACTTC CASSKTRQGVHEQYF
TRBJ1-2 - - TRBV24-1 TGTGCCACCAGTGATCCCCTCCGGGGCTACACCTTC CATSDPLRGYTF
TRBJ1-5 - - TRBV9 TGTGCCAGCAGCGTAGGGGGGGTCCAGCCCCAGCATTTT CASSVGGVQPQHF
TRBJ1-2 - TRBD1 TRBV5-1 TGCGCCAGCAGCGGACGGCAGGGGGGTGACTATGGCTACACCTTC CASSGRQGGDYGYTF
TRBJ1-6 once - TRBV7-2 TGTGCCAGCAGCTTAGGACATATTAATTCACCCCTCCACTTT CASSLGHINSPLHF
TRBJ1-4 once - TRBV19 TGTGCCAGTAGTATTCTTGGGGGGGGCCTCGGTGAAAAACTGTTTTTT CASSILGGGLGEKLFF
TRBJ1-5 - - TRBV27 TGTGCCAGCAGCCTAACCGGACCACAACGGGGTCAGCCCCAGCATTTT CASSLTGPQRGQPQHF
TRBJ1-2 few TRBD1 TRBV2 TGTGCCAGCAGTGAATTTGTCCGACAGGGAGGCTACACCTTC CASSEFVRQGGYTF
TRBJ1-2 - TRBD1 TRBV28 TGTGCCAGCAGTTTGGACAGGGAATACGATGGCTACACCTTC CASSLDREYDGYTF
TRBJ1-6 - - TRBV5-1 TGCGCCAGCAGCTTGGTCCAGGGTGATAATTCACCCCTCCACTTT CASSLVQGDNSPLHF
TRBJ2-7 - TRBD1 TRBV28 TGTGCCAGCAGGGTCGGGACAGCCCGATCCTACGAGCAGTACTTC CASRVGTARSYEQYF
TRBJ2-2 - TRBD2 TRBV6-5 TGTGCCAGCAGGGGACTAGCGGGAAAGCTGTTTTTT CASRGLAGKLFF
TRBJ1-5 - - TRBV27 TGTGCCAGCAGTTTGGGGGGTAGCAATCAGCCCCAGCATTTT CASSLGGSNQPQHF
TRBJ1-1 few TRBD1 TRBV7-9 TGTGCCAGCAGCAAACCGGGACAGGCGAACACTGAAGCTTTCTTT CASSKPGQANTEAFF
TRBJ1-1 - - TRBV30 TGTGCCTGGAGTGTTCGGTGGAGTCGGGACACTGAAGCTTTCTTT CAWSVRWSRDTEAFF
TRBJ1-3 - TRBD1 TRBV27 TGTGCCAGCAGCAAGGACAGGCGGGCGGGAAACACCATATATTTT CASSKDRRAGNTIYF
TRBJ2-5 - - TRBV29-1 TGCAGCGTTGTCCCGCCCGGGGAACAAGAGACCCAGTACTTC CSVVPPGEQETQYF
TRBJ1-3 - - TRBV9 TGTGCCAGCAGCGGCGGGCTCTCTGGAAACACCATATATTTT CASSGGLSGNTIYF
TRBJ1-2 - - TRBV9 TGTGCCAGCAGCGTAGAACAGGGTCGGGGCTACACCTTC CASSVEQGRGYTF
TRBJ2-1 - - TRBV10-1 TGCGCCAGCAGTGTAGGCGGGAAAAATGAGCAGTTCTTC CASSVGGKNEQFF
TRBJ2-7 - TRBD2 TRBV4-1 TGCGCCAGCAGCCCGGGACTAGCGGGAGCGTACGAGCAGTACTTC CASSPGLAGAYEQYF
TRBJ2-2 - - TRBV21-1 TGTGCCAGCAGCAATACCCTTGGACTAGCGGGAGGTCCCGGGGAGCTGTTTTTT CASSNTLGLAGGPGELFF
TRBJ1-2 - - TRBV13 TGTGCCAGCAGCCCCCGTCGAGCGGAGAACTATGGCTACACCTTC CASSPRRAENYGYTF
TRBJ2-7 - TRBD1 TRBV19 TGTGCCAGTTCGGCAGGGGGTGCCGAGCAGTACTTC CASSAGGAEQYF
TRBJ1-1 - TRBD1 TRBV29-1 TGCAGCGGAGGACAGGGTTCAACTGAAGCTTTCTTT CSGGQGSTEAFF
TRBJ2-1 - TRBD1 TRBV7-2 TGTGCCAGCAGCTACAGGGGGCCCGTGAATGAGCAGTTCTTC CASSYRGPVNEQFF
TRBJ2-7 - TRBD2 TRBV7-6 TGTGCCAGCAGCCTGGGGAGGGGTTACGAGCAGTACTTC CASSLGRGYEQYF
TRBJ1-5 - TRBD1 TRBV27 TGTGCCAGCAGTTCTAGGGGGCTACAGCCCCAGCATTTT CASSSRGLQPQHF
TRBJ2-2 - TRBD1 TRBV6-1 TGTGCCAGCAGTGGATCCGGGACAGGGTTGTACGGGGAGCTGTTTTTT CASSGSGTGLYGELFF
TRBJ1-1 - - TRBV5-8 TGTGCCAGCAGCTTGTATACGGGAGACACTGAAGCTTTCTTT CASSLYTGDTEAFF
TRBJ1-2 once - TRBV20-1 TGCAGTGCTAGTTCGGGGGATCGTCAGTATGGCTACACCTTC CSASSGDRQYGYTF
TRBJ2-7 - TRBD2 TRBV3-1/TRBV3-2 TGTGCCAGCAGCCAACGACTAGCGGGCGAGCAGTACTTC CASSQRLAGEQYF
TRBJ2-5 - TRBD1 TRBV2 TGTGCCAGCACTCCGGGACAGCAAGAGACCCAGTACTTC CASTPGQQETQYF
TRBJ1-1 - TRBD1 TRBV7-2 TGTGCCAGCAGCCAGGCGACAGGGTACACTGAAGCTTTCTTT CASSQATGYTEAFF
TRBJ1-1 - - TRBV28 TGTGCCAGCAGTCCCCCTCCCAACACTGAAGCTTTCTTT CASSPPPNTEAFF
TRBJ2-1 - - TRBV6-5 TGTGCCACTAGGGAGAGCTCCTACAATGAGCAGTTCTTC CATRESSYNEQFF
TRBJ1-2 - - TRBV12-5 TGTGCTAGTGGTTTGTCGTCAAGCGACCCTCGTGGCTACACCTTC CASGLSSSDPRGYTF
TRBJ2-3 - - TRBV5-1 TGCGCCAGCAGCTTGGCCGCAGATACGCAGTATTTT CASSLAADTQYF
TRBJ1-2 once TRBD1 TRBV19 TGTGCCAGTAGGGCGGTGTGGGACAGAGAAGGCTACACCTTC CASRAVWDREGYTF
TRBJ2-1 - - TRBV10-3 TGTGCCATCAGTGCAGCCGGGACCTCAGGAGGGAATGAGCAGTTCTTC CAISAAGTSGGNEQFF
TRBJ1-5 - TRBD1 TRBV28 TGTGCCAGCAGTTTAGCCGGGACAGGGAGTAAACAGCCCCAGCATTTT CASSLAGTGSKQPQHF
TRBJ2-1 - TRBD2 TRBV5-1 TGCGCCAGCAGCTACTCTGAGTGGGATAGCGGGAGGAGGGCCGTCGACAATGAGCAGTTCTTC CASSYSEWDSGRRAVDNEQFF